Below, 5 T cell receptor beta chains from the same sample are listed, as sequenced in a study of cytomegalovirus exposure and HLA in healthy donors. The PCR ran on 60 Vbeta and 13 Jbeta primers. Assay used: immunoSEQ multiplex PCR; TCRdb lists only in-frame clones, some missing. This table holds around 190,000 clones, around 79% found once. Sequencing was carried out using PBMCs. The receptors stem from a woman under 40 in good health and CMV-seropositive.

The chain is built from TRBV11-2 and TRBJ1-2; a possible D gene is TRBD1 (5 bases). CDR3 length equals 15 residues. V was trimmed by 1 base and J by 7 bases, leaving 16 bases between them. Germline CDR1 is SGHAT and CDR2 is FQNNGV. This chain's CDR3 is CASSLARGANGGYTF. DNA of the CDR3: TGTGCCAGCAGCTTAGCGCGCGGGGCGAATGGTGGCTACACCTTC. Combining the CDR3 with reference TRBV11-2 and TRBJ1-2 gives the whole variable domain EAGVAQSPRYKIIEKRQSVAFWCNPISGHATLYWYQQILGQGPKLLIQFQNNGVVDDSQLPKDRFSAERLKGVDSTLKIQPAKLEDSAVYLCASSLARGANGGYTFGSGTRLTVV.

This chain uses TRBV5-5 with TRBJ2-3; the match to TRBD1 covers 7 bases. V gave up 2 bases and J gave up 0 bases; unmatched junction bases: 15. Germline CDR1 reads SGHKS; CDR2 reads YYEKEE (reference sequence). This CDR3 comprises 19 residues. CDR3 coding DNA: TGTGCCAGCAGCTTAAGTTTGAGTGGTAAGACAGGGAGCACAGATACGCAGTATTTT. Its translation: CASSLSLSGKTGSTDTQYF.

This clone was counted a single time. CDR3 amino acids: CASSVDGGSNQPQHF. DNA of the CDR3: TGTGCCAGCAGCGTAGACGGGGGTAGCAATCAGCCCCAGCATTTT. The chain recombines TRBV9 with TRBJ1-5; a possible D gene is TRBD1 (5 bases). CDR1 is SGDLS and CDR2 is YYNGEE in the germline V gene. CDR3 length: 15 residues. Trimming pared 0 bases from V and 0 bases from J, leaving 7 bases between.

This chain joins TRBV6-5 and TRBJ2-3, with D possibly TRBD2 on 6 matching bases. Germline V gene lookup returns CDR1 MNHEY and CDR2 SVGAGI. This CDR3 has 11 residues. Trimming shortened V by 9 bases and J by 5 bases, and 9 bases separated the two germline ends. CDR3 in amino acids: CASGRGDTQYF. The CDR3 bases are TGTGCCAGTGGGCGGGGAGATACGCAGTATTTT.

The chain employs TRBV4-1 and TRBJ1-5; a possible D gene is TRBD1 (5 bases). The V end lost 3 bases, the J end lost 3 bases, and 12 bases lay between the germline ends. The CDR3 consists of 15 residues. Germline CDR1 reads MGHRA; CDR2 reads YSYEKL. Written as DNA, the CDR3 is TGCGCCAGCAGCCAGGGGGGAGGGCTCAATCAGCCCCAGCATTTT. This gives the protein CASSQGGGLNQPQHF.